The clone carrying this T cell receptor beta chain was seen once. Its specificity is unknown. The repertoire was sequenced with immunoSEQ multiplex PCR; TCRdb's copy has only in-frame clones and lacks some. This sample carries about 820,000 clones, 80% to 95% of them seen once, and the ten largest clones take approximately 25%. The record originates from a study of shared clonotypes between healthy human individuals. Findings and limits, study-wide: In contrast to clonotypes shared by all four donors, non-shared clonotypes had lower generation probabilities.

Terminally differentiated effector memory CD45RA+ cells were excluded from the naive CD8 cells, which were CD45RO-negative and positively selected for CCR7. Sequenced material: naive CD8+ T cells sorted from blood. The source of this sequence is a man between 25 and 39 years old in good health.

The DNA of the CDR3 is TGTGCCAGCAGTGACTTGGCAGAGCTTCTACTCTATGGCTACACCTTC. Protein product: CASSDLAELLLYGYTF. The genes are TRBV2 and TRBJ1-2, with D uncertain. Trimming took off 3 bases at V and 4 bases at J, with 18 bases between the two ends. This CDR3 has 16 amino acids. CDR1 SNHLY and CDR2 FYNNEI come from the germline V gene.